A single sample gave rise to the 22 T cell receptor beta chains below, sequenced in a study of beta chain features in type 1 diabetes. Sequenced material consisted of expressed TCRB transcripts (all of the isolated RNA was reverse transcribed). Sequencing used immunoSEQ multiplex PCR; TCRdb keeps in-frame clones, though not all of them. The sample carries 350,000 to 450,000 clones, about 15% recorded once. Specimen: naive CD4+ T cells from blood. Receptors were obtained from a man aged 25 to 40 in good health.

This clone turned up a few times. This chain connects TRBV5-6 to TRBJ2-1; D is unresolved. CDR3 length equals 14 residues. With 3 bases removed from V and 4 bases from J, the gap between germline ends came to 11 bases. Germline CDR1 reads SGHDT; CDR2 reads YYEEEE. The CDR3 loop reads CASSSLDGYNEQFF. DNA of the CDR3: TGTGCCAGCAGCTCCCTCGACGGATACAATGAGCAGTTCTTC. The variable domain in full, with the rest retrieved from reference TRBV5-6 and TRBJ2-1, is DAGVTQSPTHLIKTRGQQVTLRCSPKSGHDTVSWYQQALGQGPQFIFQYYEEEERQRGNFPDRFSGHQFPNYSSELNVNALLLGDSALYLCASSSLDGYNEQFFGPGTRLTVL.

This clone was observed a handful of times. The junction does not match germline at one end; this may be a read error. This chain uses TRBV6-6 with TRBJ2-1; D is perhaps TRBD1 or TRBD2 (6 bases each). CDR3 length equals 16 residues. Germline V CDR1 and CDR2: MNHNY, SVGAGI (reference sequence). This chain's CDR3 is CASSAGQPKKYSEQFF. The CDR3 DNA reads as TGTGCCAGCAGTGCGGGACAACCAAAAAAATACAGTGAGCAGTTCTTC.

This clone was seen a handful of times. The chain is built from TRBV5-4 and TRBJ1-2, with D maybe TRBD1 (5 bases). Germline CDR1 and CDR2: SGHNT and YYREEE (reference sequence). The CDR3 contains 15 residues. Trimming took off 4 bases at V and 4 bases at J, with 17 bases between the two ends. The CDR3 DNA reads TGTGCCAGCAGCCCCGTCGGGGACGGATTCTATGGCTACACCTTC. Translated, it gives CASSPVGDGFYGYTF.

The chain joins TRBV7-2 to TRBJ2-7; the D gene is possibly TRBD2 (5 bases). The CDR3 sequence is 15 residues long. V was trimmed by 2 bases and J by 2 bases, leaving 13 bases between them. Germline CDR1 is SGHTA and CDR2 is FQGNSA. CDR3 protein: CASSLLAISPYEQYF. As DNA, the CDR3 is TGTGCCAGCAGCTTACTAGCAATTTCTCCCTACGAGCAGTACTTC.

This clone was recorded a few times. The chain is built from TRBV6-6 and TRBJ2-3, with unresolved D. CDR1 MNHNY and CDR2 SVGAGI come from the germline V gene (reference sequence). V was cut by 0 bases and J by 4 bases, with 11 bases left in between. The CDR3 contains 15 residues. The CDR3 reads CASSYSEGWADTQYF. CDR3 in DNA: TGTGCCAGCAGTTACTCGGAAGGTTGGGCAGATACGCAGTATTTT.

The chain uses TRBV27 and TRBJ2-1; perhaps D is TRBD1 or TRBD2 (5 bases each). Trimming pared 4 bases from V and 2 bases from J, leaving 15 bases between. Per germline, CDR1 MNHEY and CDR2 SMNVEV (reference sequence). The CDR3 has 16 residues. CDR3 protein: CASSYPSGPTYNEQFF. In nucleotides, the CDR3 is TGTGCCAGCAGTTACCCCTCGGGGCCCACCTACAATGAGCAGTTCTTC.

J is TRBJ2-5 and V is TRBV29-1, with TRBD1 as a possible D gene (5 bases). The CDR3 is made up of 16 amino acids. V shed 7 bases and J shed 2 bases, with 23 bases lying between them. The germline gives CDR1 SQVTM, CDR2 ANQGSEA. The CDR3: CSALMYQTGFQETQYF. The CDR3 DNA is TGCAGCGCCCTGATGTACCAAACAGGATTTCAAGAGACCCAGTACTTC.

The chain links TRBV7-9 to TRBJ2-5, with D tentatively TRBD2 (6 bases). Deletions cut 3 bases from V and 4 bases from J, with 15 bases between. CDR1 and CDR2 (germline): SEHNR, FQNEAQ (reference sequence). This CDR3 spans 15 amino acids. The CDR3 region has the DNA TGTGCCAGCAGCTTGGGAGGCGCAGTCGGAGAGACCCAGTACTTC. This codes for CASSLGGAVGETQYF.

The rearrangement uses TRBV29-1 and TRBJ1-2, with D perhaps matching TRBD1 (6 bases). The germline V and J ends were trimmed by 4 bases and 6 bases, with 15 bases remaining between them. There are 13 residues in the CDR3. CDR1 is SQVTM, CDR2 ANQGSEA, per germline. In DNA form, the CDR3 reads TGCAGCGTTGTCGGGAACAGGGAGAATGGCTACACCTTC. Protein: CSVVGNRENGYTF.

The chain carries TRBV30 and TRBJ2-5; 8 bases fit TRBD1. V dropped 1 base and J dropped 5; count of bases not matched to a gene: 3. Looked up from germline, CDR1 is GTSNPN and CDR2 is SVGIG (reference sequence). The CDR3 is made up of 13 amino acids. As DNA, the CDR3 is TGTGCCTGGAGTGGGACAGGGTATGAGACCCAGTACTTC. Translating it yields CAWSGTGYETQYF.

Only a few counts were recorded for this clone. V gene TRBV2 combines with J gene TRBJ2-5; D remains ambiguous. CDR3 length equals 14 residues. Germline V lookup: CDR1 SNHLY, CDR2 FYNNEI. Trimming removed 3 bases from V and 1 base from J, with 9 bases in between. CDR3 loop: CASSEGPTQETQYF. CDR3 DNA sequence: TGTGCCAGCAGTGAGGGCCCAACCCAAGAGACCCAGTACTTC.

CDR3 in DNA: TGTGCCAGCTCACCACCGAGGGTCTGGGTGAACACTGAAGCTTTCTTT. Translating gives CASSPPRVWVNTEAFF. This chain joins TRBV18 and TRBJ1-1; no firm D call. This CDR3 has 16 residues. In germline, CDR1 is KGHSH, CDR2 LQKENI. Deletions cut 0 bases from V and 0 bases from J, with 11 bases between. Using reference TRBV18 and TRBJ1-1 for the parts outside the CDR3, the full variable domain is NAGVMQNPRHLVRRRGQEARLRCSPMKGHSHVYWYRQLPEEGLKFMVYLQKENIIDESGMPKERFSAEFPKEGPSILRIQQVVRGDSAAYFCASSPPRVWVNTEAFFGQGTRLTVV.

The rearrangement joins TRBV18 to TRBJ2-3; D call uncertain. The CDR3 is made up of 14 amino acids. CDR1 is KGHSH, CDR2 LQKENI, per germline. Trimming removed 2 bases at V and 11 bases at J, with 17 bases between. In DNA form, the CDR3 reads TGTGCCAGCTCACCAGAGATCAAGACCTACGGGCAGTATTTT. Its protein product is CASSPEIKTYGQYF.

This chain joins TRBV28 and TRBJ2-4; 8 positions match TRBD2. V lost 6 bases to trimming and J lost 2 bases; unmatched junction nucleotides: 12. The CDR3 sequence is 17 residues long. Per germline, CDR1 MDHEN and CDR2 SYDVKM. The CDR3 protein is CASRPFSGIMTKNIQYF. CDR3 DNA sequence: TGTGCCAGCAGACCCTTTAGCGGGATAATGACCAAAAACATTCAGTACTTC.

J is TRBJ2-7 and V is TRBV19, with D uncertain. This CDR3 region has 15 residues. Germline loops: CDR1 LNHDA, CDR2 SQIVND (reference sequence). V dropped 1 base and J dropped 4 bases, with 14 bases sitting between them. The CDR3 reads CASSIGWSRPYEQYF. For the CDR3, the DNA is TGTGCCAGTAGTATAGGCTGGTCGAGGCCTTACGAGCAGTACTTC.

This clone was seen a handful of times. The chain links TRBV19 to TRBJ2-1, with D tentatively TRBD2 (6 bases). This CDR3 contains 14 residues. Germline V gene sequence: CDR1 LNHDA, CDR2 SQIVND (reference sequence). The germline V and J ends were trimmed by 7 bases and 6 bases, with 16 bases remaining between them. CDR3 DNA sequence: TGTGCCAGTATGTGGCGGGGAGTAGGCAATGAGCAGTTCTTC. Translating gives CASMWRGVGNEQFF.

V usage is TRBV12-5 and J usage is TRBJ1-6; D is undetermined. Between the trimmed V and J ends, which lost 6 bases and 6 bases, there was a span of 15 bases. In germline, CDR1 is LGHNT, CDR2 FRNRAP. This CDR3 is built from 15 residues. The CDR3 spells CASGPPGSLNSPLHF. In DNA form, the CDR3 reads TGTGCTAGTGGACCCCCGGGAAGCCTTAATTCACCCCTCCACTTT.

This clone was seen more than once but under ten times. The chain recombines TRBV19 with TRBJ1-1; D perhaps matches TRBD1 (6 bases). Germline CDR1 and CDR2: LNHDA and SQIVND (reference sequence). Trimming left V 5 bases short and J 0 bases short, with 13 bases between. This CDR3 region has 15 residues. CDR3: CASSLAGAMNTEAFF. The CDR3 coding sequence is TGTGCCAGTAGTTTGGCAGGGGCCATGAACACTGAAGCTTTCTTT.

This rearrangement joins TRBV7-9 to TRBJ2-1; D not certain. The germline V gene encodes CDR1 SEHNR and CDR2 FQNEAQ (reference sequence). CDR3 length: 16 residues. Between the trimmed V and J ends, which lost 1 base and 0 bases, there was a span of 10 bases. CDR3 bases: TGTGCCAGCAGCTTAGTTGGGATGAGCTCCTACAATGAGCAGTTCTTC. Translating gives CASSLVGMSSYNEQFF.

V usage is TRBV7-2 and J usage is TRBJ2-7, with TRBD1 matching 7 bases. The length of the CDR3 is 15 residues. The germline CDR1 and CDR2 sequences are SGHTA and FQGNSA. V was clipped by 2 bases and J by 5 bases; unmatched bases: 9. CDR3 protein: CASSLLGTVFDEQYF. The CDR3 coding sequence is TGTGCCAGCAGCTTACTTGGGACAGTGTTCGACGAGCAGTACTTC.

This clone was counted only a few times. The chain employs TRBV7-8 and TRBJ2-2; no clear D. Trimming removed 6 bases from V and 4 bases from J, with 12 bases in between. The germline V gene has CDR1 SGHVS and CDR2 FQNEAQ. The CDR3 length is 14 residues. CDR3 sequence reads: CASRSYGGTGELFF. The CDR3 DNA sequence: TGTGCCAGCAGATCTTACGGTGGCACCGGGGAGCTGTTTTTT.

V is TRBV5-4 and J is TRBJ2-1, with TRBD2 as a possible D gene (6 bases). The V and J ends lost 4 bases and 9 bases respectively, with 23 bases between them. The CDR3 sequence is 16 residues long. Germline CDR1 and CDR2: SGHNT and YYREEE (reference sequence). The CDR3: CASSPRTSGLDREQFF. The CDR3 bases are TGTGCCAGCAGCCCCAGGACCTCGGGACTTGATCGTGAGCAGTTCTTC.